This T cell receptor beta chain was identified in a study of blood T cell repertoires in COVID-19. Looking at the study overall: Researchers got acute and convalescent COVID-19 samples from the United States, Italy and Spain. Sample material is recorded as cDNA or gDNA derived from T cells, B-cell-depleted T cells, or PBMCs.

Under the authors' procedure: How many nucleated cells were present was estimated from reference gene primer amplification. The table came from immunoSEQ multiplex PCR; TCRdb's copy has only in-frame clones and leaves some out. Clone size and V and J calls were adopted from that table, with D and trimming inferred from the DNA. Of a few hundred thousand clones listed, just under 90% are singletons. The germline V and J ends were trimmed by 7 bases and 6 bases, with 21 bases remaining between them. CDR3 length: 15 amino acids. Germline V gives CDR1 LNHDA, CDR2 SQIVND (reference sequence). This chain joins TRBV19 and TRBJ1-1; D might be TRBD1 (6 bases). Sample: peripheral blood. This clonotype was obtained from a middle-aged woman with acute or convalescent COVID-19. This CDR3 reads CASTPGRGASPEAFF. The CDR3 nucleotides are TGTGCCAGTACCCCTGGGAGGGGGGCTAGTCCTGAAGCTTTCTTT.